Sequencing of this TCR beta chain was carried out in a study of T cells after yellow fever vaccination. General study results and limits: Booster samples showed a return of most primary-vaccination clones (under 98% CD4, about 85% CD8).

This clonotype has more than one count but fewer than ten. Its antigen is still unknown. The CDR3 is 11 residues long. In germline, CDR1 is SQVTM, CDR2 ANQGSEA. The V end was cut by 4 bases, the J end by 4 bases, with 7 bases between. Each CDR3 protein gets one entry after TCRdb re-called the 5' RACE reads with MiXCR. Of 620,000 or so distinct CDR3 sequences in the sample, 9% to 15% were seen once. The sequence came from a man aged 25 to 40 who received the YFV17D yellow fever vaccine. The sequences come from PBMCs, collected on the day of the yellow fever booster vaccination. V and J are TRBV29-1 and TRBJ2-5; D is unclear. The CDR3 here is CSVGGGETQYF. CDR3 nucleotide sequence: TGCAGCGTTGGGGGTGGAGAGACCCAGTACTTC.